Included here is one TCR beta chain sequence, with context. Libraries were prepared by immunoSEQ multiplex PCR; TCRdb keeps only in-frame clonotypes and omits some of them. This table has tens of thousands of clones, about 80% appearing once. The data originate from a study of blood T cell repertoires in COVID-19. V was clipped by 5 bases and J by 3 bases, with 4 bases between them. The germline V gene has CDR1 SNHLY and CDR2 FYNNEI. The CDR3 totals 11 residues. Specimen: peripheral blood. The chain has TRBV2 and TRBJ2-5; D ambiguous. The sequence was obtained from a woman in her sixties or seventies with acute or convalescent COVID-19. This CDR3 reads CASSFKETQYF. CDR3 bases: TGTGCCAGCAGTTTTAAAGAGACCCAGTACTTC.